These T cell receptor beta chains were read from a single sample in a study of T cell responses to AZD1222 COVID-19 vaccine. The table came from immunoSEQ multiplex PCR; TCRdb's copy has only in-frame clones and leaves some out. Among approximately 50,000 clones listed, 70% to 80% were seen once. Sample: peripheral blood, taken 28 days after the second AZD1222 dose. Receptors were obtained from an adult who received the AZD1222 COVID-19 vaccine. Each CDR3 is given with its conserved first and last residue. The D gene is left open where the match is weak. A clone size is listed for some rows: how often the clone was seen (once, few, many), or a class if it is expanded.

>TRBV19|TRBJ2-1|.|.
CASSISLGSSYNEQFF
TGTGCCAGTAGTATTAGTTTAGGAAGCTCCTACAATGAGCAGTTCTTC
>TRBV27|TRBJ1-2|.|.
CASSLSGSRTGYTF
TGTGCCAGCAGTTTATCAGGGTCCCGTACAGGCTACACCTTC
>TRBV6-2/TRBV6-3|TRBJ2-1|TRBD2|once
CASSYTLSGGALIAYNEQFF
TGTGCCAGCAGTTACACCCTAAGCGGGGGGGCCCTGATCGCCTACAATGAGCAGTTCTTC
>TRBV19|TRBJ1-1|TRBD1|.
CASSPRTGGRNTEAFF
TGTGCCAGTAGTCCTCGGACAGGGGGTCGGAACACTGAAGCTTTCTTT
>TRBV5-6|TRBJ1-2|TRBD1|.
CASSWGQGEITGYTF
TGTGCCAGCAGCTGGGGACAGGGGGAGATAACGGGCTACACCTTC
>TRBV27|TRBJ2-3|TRBD2|.
CASSQTSGSSTDTQYF
TGTGCCAGCAGTCAGACTAGCGGGAGTAGCACAGATACGCAGTATTTT
>TRBV5-6|TRBJ1-2|.|.
CASSLRGYGYTF
TGTGCCAGCAGCCTAAGGGGCTATGGCTACACCTTC
>TRBV24-1|TRBJ2-7|.|.
CATSDPSPGTGLVGQYF
TGTGCCACCAGTGACCCTAGTCCCGGGACTGGGTTGGTTGGGCAGTACTTC
>TRBV7-9|TRBJ1-4|.|.
CASSSLGGARNEKLFF
TGTGCCAGCAGCTCCCTGGGGGGGGCGAGGAATGAAAAACTGTTTTTT
>TRBV6-4|TRBJ2-1|.|.
CATQGGSADGSYNEQFF
TGTGCCACTCAGGGGGGTAGCGCAGACGGGTCCTACAATGAGCAGTTCTTC
>TRBV24-1|TRBJ2-1|TRBD1|.
CATSDPGTASYNEQFF
TGTGCCACCAGTGACCCCGGGACAGCGTCCTACAATGAGCAGTTCTTC
>TRBV6-5|TRBJ1-1|TRBD1|.
CASRPQGANTEAFF
TGTGCCAGCAGACCGCAGGGGGCAAACACTGAAGCTTTCTTT
>TRBV11-1|TRBJ1-3|.|.
CASSGTAGNTIYF
TGTGCCAGCAGCGGGACGGCTGGAAACACCATATATTTT
>TRBV15|TRBJ1-1|TRBD1|.
CAIDRELGNTEAFF
TGTGCCATCGACAGGGAGTTGGGGAACACTGAAGCTTTCTTT
>TRBV6-2/TRBV6-3|TRBJ2-3|.|few
CASSDSTDTQYF
TGTGCCAGCAGTGACAGCACAGATACGCAGTATTTT
>TRBV3-1/TRBV3-2|TRBJ1-4|.|.
CASSQEGNEKLFF
TGTGCCAGCAGCCAAGAAGGAAATGAAAAACTGTTTTTT
>TRBV7-2|TRBJ1-6|TRBD1|.
CASSPHGQGYNSPLHF
TGTGCCAGCAGCCCCCATGGACAGGGTTATAATTCACCCCTCCACTTT
>TRBV9|TRBJ2-2|.|.
CASSVGPLPTGELFF
TGTGCCAGCAGCGTAGGACCCTTACCCACCGGGGAGCTGTTTTTT
>TRBV19|TRBJ1-5|.|once
CASSATGTQGPQHF
TGTGCCAGTAGTGCTACCGGGACCCAGGGGCCCCAGCATTTT
>TRBV28|TRBJ1-3|.|once
CASSTTQVNTIYF
TGTGCCAGCAGCACAACCCAAGTAAACACCATATATTTT
>TRBV20-1|TRBJ1-5|.|.
CSASNSRGNQPQHF
TGCAGTGCTAGTAATTCCAGGGGAAATCAGCCCCAGCATTTT
>TRBV20-1|TRBJ1-4|.|.
CSASRNEKLFF
TGCAGTGCTAGCAGGAATGAAAAACTGTTTTTT
>TRBV2|TRBJ2-7|TRBD2|few
CASSGSGAYEQYF
TGTGCCAGCAGTGGTAGCGGGGCCTACGAGCAGTACTTC
>TRBV30|TRBJ2-7|.|.
CAWSPPQGRLSYEQYF
TGTGCCTGGAGTCCCCCACAGGGCAGGCTCTCCTACGAGCAGTACTTC
>TRBV25-1|TRBJ2-5|.|.
CASSAQEAQETQYF
TGTGCCAGCAGTGCCCAAGAGGCCCAGGAGACCCAGTACTTC
>TRBV10-2|TRBJ2-1|.|few
CASTDRLEQFF
TGCGCCAGCACCGACAGGCTTGAGCAGTTCTTC
>TRBV7-2|TRBJ2-5|.|.
CASSSQGRETQYF
TGTGCCAGCAGCTCGCAGGGGCGAGAGACCCAGTACTTC
>TRBV28|TRBJ2-1|.|.
CASRYASSYNEQFF
TGTGCCAGCCGGTACGCGAGCTCCTACAATGAGCAGTTCTTC
>TRBV7-2|TRBJ2-1|.|few
CASRQYSGWNEQFF
TGTGCCAGCAGGCAATATAGCGGATGGAATGAGCAGTTCTTC
>TRBV6-2/TRBV6-3|TRBJ2-1|TRBD1|.
CASSYGRIGQGTRNEQFF
TGTGCCAGCAGTTATGGGAGGATAGGACAGGGGACCCGCAATGAGCAGTTCTTC
>TRBV7-9|TRBJ2-2|.|once
CASSFRTNTGELFF
TGTGCCAGCAGCTTCAGAACCAACACCGGGGAGCTGTTTTTT
>TRBV19|TRBJ2-5|.|.
CASSLQNQETQYF
TGTGCCAGTAGTCTACAGAACCAAGAGACCCAGTACTTC
>TRBV27|TRBJ2-2|.|.
CASSLAWGIGELFF
TGTGCCAGCAGTCTAGCCTGGGGAATCGGGGAGCTGTTTTTT
>TRBV19|TRBJ1-1|.|.
CASSASRNTEAFF
TGTGCCAGTAGTGCCTCACGGAACACTGAAGCTTTCTTT
>TRBV2|TRBJ1-5|.|.
CASSEIEDQPQHF
TGTGCCAGCAGTGAAATTGAAGATCAGCCCCAGCATTTT
>TRBV5-5|TRBJ1-6|.|.
CASSLAVTENSPLHF
TGTGCCAGCAGCTTGGCCGTCACAGAAAATTCACCCCTCCACTTT
>TRBV11-2|TRBJ1-2|.|.
CASSPGTAEVTF
TGTGCCAGCAGCCCCGGGACTGCTGAGGTCACCTTC
>TRBV7-8|TRBJ1-5|.|.
CASSLDSQYSSPQHF
TGTGCCAGCAGCTTAGATAGTCAGTATAGCTCCCCCCAGCATTTT
>TRBV10-1|TRBJ2-1|TRBD2|.
CASSSGLAGISSYNEQFF
TGCGCCAGCAGTTCCGGACTAGCGGGAATAAGCTCCTACAATGAGCAGTTCTTC
>TRBV18|TRBJ1-1|TRBD1|.
CASSAMDRETGEAFF
TGTGCCAGCTCAGCCATGGACAGGGAGACGGGTGAAGCTTTCTTT
>TRBV18|TRBJ1-1|.|.
CASSPRGRNTEAFF
TGTGCCAGCTCACCACGTGGTAGGAACACTGAAGCTTTCTTT